The 6 T cell receptor beta chains listed next were all sequenced from one sample in a study of CD8 T cells in ankylosing spondylitis. TCRdb reprocessed the 5' RACE reads with MiXCR, giving one entry per CDR3 protein. The sample carries about 240,000 distinct CDR3 sequences, over 9.5% recorded once. Sequences were obtained from blood, either unsorted or a sorted T cell fraction (not recorded which). These receptors were taken from a male donor with ankylosing spondylitis or in good health (not recorded which).

In this sample, this clonotype turned up many times. The CDR3, as DNA: TGCAGTGCTAGAGATGGGGGCAGGGCTAGCACAGATACGCAGTATTTT. It is translated as CSARDGGRASTDTQYF. This chain joins TRBV20-1 and TRBJ2-3; D is possibly TRBD1 (6 bases). The ends were cut back, 0 bases at V and 0 bases at J, with 13 bases in the middle. Germline CDR1 DFQATT, CDR2 SNEGSKA (reference sequence). CDR3 size: 16 residues.

This clonotype has at least ten counts. The J gene is TRBJ2-3, the V gene TRBV15, with no clear D. The length of the CDR3 is 12 residues. V was pared by 5 bases and J by 6 bases, with 9 bases between. From germline, CDR1 is LNHNV and CDR2 YYDKDF (reference sequence). The CDR3 DNA reads TGTGCCACCAGCGGCGCCGAGGATACGCAGTATTTT. This translates into CATSGAEDTQYF.

This clonotype was recorded many times. J is TRBJ2-5 and V is TRBV27; D is ambiguous. V was clipped by 6 bases and J by 0 bases, with 11 bases between them. CDR1 and CDR2 from the germline V gene are MNHEY and SMNVEV (reference sequence). The CDR3 sequence is 14 residues long. CDR3 amino acids: CASRSASHQETQYF. CDR3 sequence (DNA): TGTGCCAGCAGATCTGCAAGCCACCAAGAGACCCAGTACTTC.

This clonotype appeared a few times. The chain joins TRBV20-1 to TRBJ2-3, with D perhaps being TRBD1 or TRBD2 (5 bases each). Germline CDR1 DFQATT, CDR2 SNEGSKA (reference sequence). V gave up 3 bases and J gave up 4 bases, with 23 bases separating them. The CDR3 sequence is 17 residues long. The CDR3 DNA sequence: TGCAGTGCTAGGGGGGTCGGCAGGACGGTTCGGGCAGATACGCAGTATTTT. As protein: CSARGVGRTVRADTQYF.

This clonotype has ten or more counts. The J gene is TRBJ1-5, the V gene TRBV20-1; no clear D. The CDR3 covers 12 residues. V lost 7 bases and J 2 bases, leaving 9 bases between the germline ends. Germline loops: CDR1 DFQATT, CDR2 SNEGSKA (reference sequence). This CDR3 reads CSGQSGNQPQHF. The CDR3, as DNA: TGCAGTGGACAATCAGGCAATCAGCCCCAGCATTTT.

V is TRBV6-2 or TRBV6-3 and J is TRBJ2-5; D is possibly TRBD1 (7 bases). Trimming removed 5 bases at V and 2 bases at J, with 15 bases between. CDR1 and CDR2 from the germline V gene are MNHEY and SVGEGT. The CDR3 loop spans 15 amino acids. CDR3 in amino acids: CASSEVQGTQETQYF. CDR3 DNA: TGTGCCAGCAGTGAAGTACAGGGGACTCAAGAGACCCAGTACTTC.